What follows describes a single T cell receptor (beta chain). Its antigen remains undetermined. The input lacks base qualities; no much larger clone sits a single base away. This record comes from a study of blood T cell repertoires in COVID-19 (dated by TCRdb to about 2020). Concerning the study at large: Collaborator samples came from the United States, Italy and Spain and covered acute and convalescent phases of COVID-19. The material from the prospective study consisted of cDNA or gDNA derived from T cells, B-cell-depleted T cells, or PBMCs. Subjects who had been exposed to COVID-19, were actively infected with it, or had recovered from it provided the deeply sampled blood TCRbeta repertoires that made up the dataset. The repertoires were released in a freely available public database meant as a resource for research on the immune response to SARS-CoV-2. The samples were drawn from the first 160 participants of the ongoing ImmuneRACE study and from some 1,300 subjects provided by 6 global collaborators. Nearly every sample came with metadata listing a de-identified subject ID, COVID-19 status, age in years and sex. Where HLA class I and class II types were available, the types were taken from metadata supplied by the sample provider, not from assay-based typing. Findings and caveats that apply to the study as a whole: Clinical and demographic metadata were provided uncurated, with the amount varying by source and participant.

A second Seattle source provided samples from volunteer blood donors who had recovered from COVID-19. Whole blood was collected in K2EDTA tubes by collaborating institutions according to the institutions' own protocols. For TCRbeta analysis, collaborators shipped samples in one of three forms: frozen whole blood, isolated PBMCs, or DNA extracted from either of those sample types. The V and J ends are trimmed by 4 bases and 3 bases, leaving 10 bases between them. The CDR3 has 14 amino acids, counting the end cysteine and phenylalanine. Kept here is only the CDR3 DNA, which spans 42 bases and is read in frame from base 1. Based on the germline V gene (reference sequence), the CDR1 and CDR2 sequences are LNHDA and SQIVND. The immunoSEQ Assay, a bias-controlled multiplex PCR, was used to amplify TCRbeta CDR3 regions from genomic DNA. As for the original processing: Within the assay, amplification of reference gene primers was used to estimate how many nucleated cells each sample contained. To quantify the absolute abundance of each unique TCRbeta CDR3 rearrangement, sequence reads were collapsed and filtered. Productive Simpson clonality was computed per sample as the square root of Simpson's diversity index over productive rearrangements. TCRdb retrieved this table from immuneACCESS and kept in-frame rearrangements only. Not all clones are present; in checked studies, unresolved V genes account for under half, and no reason is known for the remainder. That table is the source of V, J and clone size, and D and trimming were worked out from the DNA. This sample has about 200,000 clones in its table, and around nine tenths of those were observed once. The ten largest clones represent 5.5% to 8% of the sample.

The source material was peripheral blood. The chain uses TRBV19 and TRBJ2-1, and perhaps TRBD1 as D gene, on 6 matching bases. The clonotype originates from a man aged 55 to 70 who had recovered from COVID-19. The bases read TGTGCCAGTAGTAAGGGACAATTCTACAATGAGCAGTTCTTC. Translated, this is CASSKGQFYNEQFF.